This T cell receptor beta chain was recorded in a study of blood T cells in healthy people across ages. Regarding the study as a whole: Aged donors had fewer naive CD4+ cells and lower diversity than long-lived donors. Older age went with lower TCR beta diversity per million T cells, in a roughly linear way.

This clonotype appeared a few times. Its cognate antigen is unknown. CDR1 and CDR2 from the germline V gene are SGHNT and YYREEE (reference sequence). The CDR3 loop spans 14 amino acids. With V trimmed by 4 bases and J by 3 bases, 5 bases remained unmatched. With each sample, at least 6 micrograms of total RNA were extracted. For the second PCR, which ran for about 7 to 11 cycles, a sample-barcoded 5' primer and a J-beta primer mix were used. Every sample gave at least 3 million paired-end reads containing CDR3. TCRdb itself ran the 5' RACE reads through MiXCR, one entry per CDR3 protein. This table has approximately 670,000 distinct CDR3 sequences, 40% to 45% appearing once.

Sequencing input: blood. This sequence joins TRBV5-4 and TRBJ2-7; 9 bases fit TRBD1. The clonotype originates from a man aged 80 or over in good health. The CDR3 here is CASSGTGSFYEQYF. The DNA for the CDR3 is TGTGCCAGCAGCGGGACAGGGAGCTTCTACGAGCAGTACTTC.